This entry is about one T cell receptor beta chain. This sample is part of a study of cytomegalovirus exposure and HLA in healthy donors. Vbeta (60) and Jbeta (13) primers were used in the PCR. Profiling relied on immunoSEQ multiplex PCR, and the TCRdb table lists in-frame clones only, not all of them. Found here are approximately 59,000 clones, almost 70% of them singletons; the top ten hold around 17%. V gave up 4 bases and J gave up 0 bases; unmatched junction bases: 5. Germline-derived CDR1 and CDR2 are SGHRS and YFSETQ. This CDR3 contains 18 residues. The receptor comes from a man aged 35 to 55 in good health and CMV-seropositive. Sequencing was performed on PBMCs. This chain joins TRBV5-1 and TRBJ2-2, with 14 bases that match TRBD2. The CDR3 DNA reads as TGCGCCAGCAGCCCATGGACTAGCGGGAGGCCGAACACCGGGGAGCTGTTTTTT. Amino acid sequence: CASSPWTSGRPNTGELFF. The full variable domain, in which reference TRBV5-1 and TRBJ2-2 provide the parts outside the CDR3, is KAGVTQTPRYLIKTRGQQVTLSCSPISGHRSVSWYQQTPGQGLQFLFEYFSETQRNKGNFPGRFSGRQFSNSRSEMNVSTLELGDSALYLCASSPWTSGRPNTGELFFGEGSRLTVL.